Listed below are T cell receptor beta chains from one sample, sequenced in a study of a mutant IDH1 vaccine in newly diagnosed glioma. Some clones are missing from TCRdb's copy, which holds only in-frame ones; the method was immunoSEQ multiplex PCR. The sample contains 110,000 or so clones, under 90% of which appear only once. The antigens of these receptors remain unknown. Sequenced material: PBMCs, taken from a glioma patient whose treatment included an IDH1 peptide vaccine. These receptors all stem from a woman aged 45-60 years with glioma. Each CDR3 is given with its conserved first and last residue. Size tells how often a clone was seen (once, few, many) or the class of an expanded clone, and some rows leave it out.

v_call: TRBV5-6
clone_size: .
j_call: TRBJ2-7
cdr3_aa: CASSWSRGEQYF

v_call: TRBV27
clone_size: .
j_call: TRBJ2-7
cdr3_aa: CASSLQREDHEQYF

v_call: TRBV28
clone_size: .
j_call: TRBJ2-7
cdr3_aa: CASSLRPHEQYF

v_call: TRBV9
clone_size: .
j_call: TRBJ2-7
cdr3_aa: CASSGTSYEQYF

v_call: TRBV4-1
clone_size: .
j_call: TRBJ1-1
cdr3_aa: CASSQVEGNTEAFF

v_call: TRBV5-1
clone_size: .
j_call: TRBJ2-3
cdr3_aa: CASSSTGGLDTQYF

v_call: TRBV29-1
clone_size: .
j_call: TRBJ2-1
cdr3_aa: CSVGPLQRGYNEQFF

v_call: TRBV5-1
clone_size: .
j_call: TRBJ2-2
cdr3_aa: CASSLRQDSTGELFF

v_call: TRBV27
clone_size: .
j_call: TRBJ1-4
cdr3_aa: CASSFGTKNEKLFF

v_call: TRBV5-1
clone_size: .
j_call: TRBJ2-5
cdr3_aa: CASSLSPQGQETQYF

v_call: TRBV11-2
clone_size: .
j_call: TRBJ1-2
cdr3_aa: CASSVGTGGELGYTF

v_call: TRBV27
clone_size: .
j_call: TRBJ1-4
cdr3_aa: CASRSGRLTNEKLFF

v_call: TRBV5-1
clone_size: .
j_call: TRBJ2-1
cdr3_aa: CASSNGEIGYNEQFF

v_call: TRBV28
clone_size: .
j_call: TRBJ2-7
cdr3_aa: CASTTATAGEYEQYF

v_call: TRBV7-3
clone_size: .
j_call: TRBJ1-1
cdr3_aa: CASSLQPGQGGTEAFF

v_call: TRBV7-2
clone_size: once
j_call: TRBJ1-5
cdr3_aa: CASSLAGGNSNQPQHF

v_call: TRBV5-1
clone_size: .
j_call: TRBJ1-1
cdr3_aa: CASSLALGAKTEAFF

v_call: TRBV5-1
clone_size: .
j_call: TRBJ1-4
cdr3_aa: CASSLAGQGTTNEKLFF

v_call: TRBV6-5
clone_size: .
j_call: TRBJ2-7
cdr3_aa: CASSYLPEGVGEQYF

v_call: TRBV28
clone_size: .
j_call: TRBJ1-1
cdr3_aa: CASLTANTEAFF

v_call: TRBV9
clone_size: .
j_call: TRBJ1-4
cdr3_aa: CASSVVAGGYEKLFF

v_call: TRBV28
clone_size: .
j_call: TRBJ2-1
cdr3_aa: CASSLGLGAYNEQFF

v_call: TRBV2
clone_size: once
j_call: TRBJ2-1
cdr3_aa: CASGRTSFYNEQFF

v_call: TRBV4-1
clone_size: .
j_call: TRBJ2-2
cdr3_aa: CASKMNTGELFF

v_call: TRBV5-1
clone_size: .
j_call: TRBJ2-7
cdr3_aa: CASSLGVSSYEQYF

v_call: TRBV10-2
clone_size: .
j_call: TRBJ2-7
cdr3_aa: CASSESHRTSGNEQYF

v_call: TRBV28
clone_size: .
j_call: TRBJ1-3
cdr3_aa: CASSQSHSGNTIYF

v_call: TRBV6-5
clone_size: .
j_call: TRBJ2-2
cdr3_aa: CASSQRGPNPGELFF

v_call: TRBV5-6
clone_size: once
j_call: TRBJ2-3
cdr3_aa: CASSLGSTDTQYF

v_call: TRBV27
clone_size: .
j_call: TRBJ1-1
cdr3_aa: CASSLPPTGEAFF

v_call: TRBV6-5
clone_size: .
j_call: TRBJ2-1
cdr3_aa: CASSLPPYNEQFF

v_call: TRBV7-2
clone_size: .
j_call: TRBJ1-6
cdr3_aa: CASSSSTYNSPLHF

v_call: TRBV7-9
clone_size: .
j_call: TRBJ2-5
cdr3_aa: CASSRWQQETQYF

v_call: TRBV20-1
clone_size: once
j_call: TRBJ2-1
cdr3_aa: CSARDFNEQFF

v_call: TRBV9
clone_size: .
j_call: TRBJ1-2
cdr3_aa: CASSVSPANYGYTF

v_call: TRBV5-4
clone_size: .
j_call: TRBJ2-1
cdr3_aa: CASRKQGAPGLADNEQFF

v_call: TRBV5-5
clone_size: .
j_call: TRBJ2-7
cdr3_aa: CASSPDGDRGPYEQYF

v_call: TRBV19
clone_size: .
j_call: TRBJ2-7
cdr3_aa: CASSLRLAGVYEQYF

v_call: TRBV7-9
clone_size: .
j_call: TRBJ2-4
cdr3_aa: CASSDRELAKNIQYF

v_call: TRBV5-1
clone_size: .
j_call: TRBJ2-7
cdr3_aa: CASSFRGTLYEQYF

v_call: TRBV29-1
clone_size: .
j_call: TRBJ2-3
cdr3_aa: CSVGSGARTDTQYF

v_call: TRBV18
clone_size: .
j_call: TRBJ1-1
cdr3_aa: CASSPSTGTTEAFF

v_call: TRBV9
clone_size: once
j_call: TRBJ1-1
cdr3_aa: CASSATGGSTEAFF

v_call: TRBV6-1
clone_size: .
j_call: TRBJ1-5
cdr3_aa: CASSEWTGGFEQPQHF

v_call: TRBV29-1
clone_size: .
j_call: TRBJ1-3
cdr3_aa: CSVAWGNTIYF

v_call: TRBV7-9
clone_size: .
j_call: TRBJ1-1
cdr3_aa: CASSSTGRNTEAFF

v_call: TRBV19
clone_size: .
j_call: TRBJ2-1
cdr3_aa: CASSIRLAELNEQFF

v_call: TRBV5-4
clone_size: .
j_call: TRBJ2-1
cdr3_aa: CASSQDGTYNEQFF

v_call: TRBV7-9
clone_size: .
j_call: TRBJ2-7
cdr3_aa: CASSPDYPDWEQYF

v_call: TRBV11-3
clone_size: .
j_call: TRBJ2-1
cdr3_aa: CASSAVATNEQFF

v_call: TRBV7-9
clone_size: .
j_call: TRBJ2-5
cdr3_aa: CASSEWTETQYF

v_call: TRBV9
clone_size: .
j_call: TRBJ1-3
cdr3_aa: CASSPGQGTNTIYF

v_call: TRBV6-5
clone_size: once
j_call: TRBJ2-7
cdr3_aa: CASSYSRTGGSYEQYF

v_call: TRBV4-2
clone_size: .
j_call: TRBJ2-1
cdr3_aa: CASSLTGTSGNNEQFF

v_call: TRBV9
clone_size: .
j_call: TRBJ2-7
cdr3_aa: CASSGGDHSSYEQYF

v_call: TRBV5-8
clone_size: .
j_call: TRBJ1-5
cdr3_aa: CASSPFKLTEDSNQPQHF

v_call: TRBV2
clone_size: .
j_call: TRBJ1-6
cdr3_aa: CASIRDPHNSPLHF

v_call: TRBV29-1
clone_size: once
j_call: TRBJ1-1
cdr3_aa: CSVVGPLETEAFF